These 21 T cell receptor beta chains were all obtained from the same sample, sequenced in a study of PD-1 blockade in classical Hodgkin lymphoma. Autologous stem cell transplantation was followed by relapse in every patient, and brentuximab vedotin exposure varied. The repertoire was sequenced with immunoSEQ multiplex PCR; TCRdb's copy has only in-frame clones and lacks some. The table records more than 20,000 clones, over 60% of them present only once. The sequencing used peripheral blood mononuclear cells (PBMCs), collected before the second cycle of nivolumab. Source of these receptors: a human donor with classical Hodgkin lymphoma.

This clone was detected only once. The CDR3 is CASSPKGLAGGQGEQFF. The CDR3 DNA follows: TGTGCCAGCAGCCCCAAGGGACTAGCGGGGGGGCAAGGTGAGCAGTTCTTC. The chain is built from TRBV5-6 and TRBJ2-1, with 16 bases fitting TRBD2. J gave up 9 bases and V 4 bases, and 10 bases lay outside the gene matches. Germline V lookup: CDR1 SGHDT, CDR2 YYEEEE. This CDR3 has 17 residues. Together with reference TRBV5-6 and TRBJ2-1, the CDR3 gives the full variable domain: DAGVTQSPTHLIKTRGQQVTLRCSPKSGHDTVSWYQQALGQGPQFIFQYYEEEERQRGNFPDRFSGHQFPNYSSELNVNALLLGDSALYLCASSPKGLAGGQGEQFFGPGTRLTVL.

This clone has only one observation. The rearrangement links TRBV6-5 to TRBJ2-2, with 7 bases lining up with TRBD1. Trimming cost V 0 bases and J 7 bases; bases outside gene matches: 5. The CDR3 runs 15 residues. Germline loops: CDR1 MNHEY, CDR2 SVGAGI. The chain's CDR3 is CASSYSGGAYGELFF. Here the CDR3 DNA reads TGTGCCAGCAGTTACTCAGGGGGCGCATACGGGGAGCTGTTTTTT.

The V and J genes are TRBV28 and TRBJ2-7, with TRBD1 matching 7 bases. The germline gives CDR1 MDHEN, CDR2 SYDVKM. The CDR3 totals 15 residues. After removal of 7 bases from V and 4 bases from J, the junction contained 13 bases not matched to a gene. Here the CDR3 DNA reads TGTGCCAGCACTGGACAGGATCGGGCCCTATACGAGCAGTACTTC. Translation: CASTGQDRALYEQYF.

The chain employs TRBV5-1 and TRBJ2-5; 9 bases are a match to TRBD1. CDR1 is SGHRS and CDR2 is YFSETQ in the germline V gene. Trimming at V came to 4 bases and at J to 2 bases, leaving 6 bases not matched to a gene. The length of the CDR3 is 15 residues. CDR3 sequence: CASSRATGGQETQYF. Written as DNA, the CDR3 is TGCGCCAGCAGCCGGGCGACAGGGGGACAAGAGACCCAGTACTTC.

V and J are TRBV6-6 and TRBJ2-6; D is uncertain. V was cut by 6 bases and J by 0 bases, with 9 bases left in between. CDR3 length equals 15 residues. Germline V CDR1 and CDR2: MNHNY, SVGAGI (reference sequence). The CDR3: CASSQHHSGANVLTF. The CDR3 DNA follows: TGTGCCAGCAGCCAACACCACTCTGGGGCCAACGTCCTGACTTTC.

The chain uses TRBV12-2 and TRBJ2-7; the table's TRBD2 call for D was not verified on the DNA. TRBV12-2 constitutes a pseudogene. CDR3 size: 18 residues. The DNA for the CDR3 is TGTGCAAGTCGCTTAGCACTAGCGGGAGGCCCTTTTATCCACGAGCAGTACTTC. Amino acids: CASRLALAGGPFIHEQYF.

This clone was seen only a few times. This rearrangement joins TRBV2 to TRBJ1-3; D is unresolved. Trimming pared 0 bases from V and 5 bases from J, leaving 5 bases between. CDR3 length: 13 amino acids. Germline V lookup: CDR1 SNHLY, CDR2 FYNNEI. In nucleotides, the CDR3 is TGTGCCAGCAGTGAAGCATCTAGAAACACCATATATTTT. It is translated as CASSEASRNTIYF.

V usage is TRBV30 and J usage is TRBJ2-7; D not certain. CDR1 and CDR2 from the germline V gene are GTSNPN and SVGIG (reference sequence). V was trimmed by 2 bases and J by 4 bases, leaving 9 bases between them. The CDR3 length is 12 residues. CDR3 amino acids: CAWSQGPYEQYF. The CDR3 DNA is TGTGCCTGGAGTCAAGGGCCTTACGAGCAGTACTTC.

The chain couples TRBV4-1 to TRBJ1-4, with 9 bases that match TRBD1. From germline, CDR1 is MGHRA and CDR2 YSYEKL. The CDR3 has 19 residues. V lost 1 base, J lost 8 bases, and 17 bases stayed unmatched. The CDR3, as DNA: TGCGCCAGCAGCCAAGGCCCGTACCCGACCGGGACAGGGAGGGAAAAACTGTTTTTT. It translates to CASSQGPYPTGTGREKLFF.

CDR3 sequence reads: CASSPRARPDYEQFF. The CDR3, as DNA: TGCGCCAGCAGCCCTCGGGCCAGACCGGATTATGAGCAGTTCTTC. The gene calls are TRBV5-1 and TRBJ2-1; D remains ambiguous. The CDR3 runs to 15 residues. Germline values: CDR1 SGHRS, CDR2 YFSETQ. The V and J ends lost 4 bases and 8 bases respectively, with 19 bases between them.

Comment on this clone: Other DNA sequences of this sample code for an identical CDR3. CDR3 in amino acids: CASSYDSGTGELFF. The CDR3, as DNA: TGTGCCAGCAGTTACGATTCCGGCACCGGGGAGCTGTTTTTT. This sequence joins TRBV6-5 and TRBJ2-2; D gene ambiguous. Germline CDR1 reads MNHEY; CDR2 reads SVGAGI. The CDR3 runs to 14 residues. The germline V and J ends were trimmed by 2 bases and 4 bases, with 8 bases remaining between them.

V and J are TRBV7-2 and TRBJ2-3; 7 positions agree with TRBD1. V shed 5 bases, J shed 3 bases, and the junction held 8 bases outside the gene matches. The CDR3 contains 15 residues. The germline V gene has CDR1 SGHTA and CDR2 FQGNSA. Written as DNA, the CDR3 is TGTGCCAGCAGCCCACGGACAGGACCTACAGATACGCAGTATTTT. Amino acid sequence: CASSPRTGPTDTQYF.

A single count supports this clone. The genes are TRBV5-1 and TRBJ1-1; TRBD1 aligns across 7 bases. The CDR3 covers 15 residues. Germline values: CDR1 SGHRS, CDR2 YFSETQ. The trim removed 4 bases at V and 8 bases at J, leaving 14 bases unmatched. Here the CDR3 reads CASSLRTGRPTEAFF. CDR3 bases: TGCGCCAGCAGCCTACGGACAGGACGCCCTACCGAAGCTTTCTTT.

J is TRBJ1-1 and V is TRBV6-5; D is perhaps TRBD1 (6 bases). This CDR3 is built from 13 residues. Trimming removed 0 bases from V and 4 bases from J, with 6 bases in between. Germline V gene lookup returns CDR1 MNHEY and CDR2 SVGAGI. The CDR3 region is CASSYSGGTEAFF. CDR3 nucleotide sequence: TGTGCCAGCAGTTACTCAGGGGGCACTGAAGCTTTCTTT.

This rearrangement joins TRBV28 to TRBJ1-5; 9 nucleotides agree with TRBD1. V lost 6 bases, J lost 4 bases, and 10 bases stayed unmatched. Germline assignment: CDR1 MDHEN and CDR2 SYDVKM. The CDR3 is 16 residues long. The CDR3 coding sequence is TGTGCCAGCAGCGACCCGGGACAGGGAGTGAATCAGCCCCAGCATTTT. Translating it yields CASSDPGQGVNQPQHF.

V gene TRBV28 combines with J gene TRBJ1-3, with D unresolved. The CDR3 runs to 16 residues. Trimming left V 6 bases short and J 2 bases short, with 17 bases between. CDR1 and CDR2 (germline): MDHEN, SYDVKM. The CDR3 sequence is CASSSPAGRTGNTIYF. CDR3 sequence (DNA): TGTGCCAGCAGCTCCCCTGCGGGGAGGACTGGAAACACCATATATTTT. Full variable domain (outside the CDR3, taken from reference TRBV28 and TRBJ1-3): DVKVTQSSRYLVKRTGEKVFLECVQDMDHENMFWYRQDPGLGLRLIYFSYDVKMKEKGDIPEGYSVSREKKERFSLILESASTNQTSMYLCASSSPAGRTGNTIYFGEGSWLTVV.

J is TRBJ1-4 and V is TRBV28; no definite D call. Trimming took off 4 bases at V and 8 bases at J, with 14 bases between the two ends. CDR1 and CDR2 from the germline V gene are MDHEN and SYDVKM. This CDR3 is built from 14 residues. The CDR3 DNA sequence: TGTGCCAGCAGTTCCCCGGAGCCAACGGAAAAACTGTTTTTT. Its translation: CASSSPEPTEKLFF.

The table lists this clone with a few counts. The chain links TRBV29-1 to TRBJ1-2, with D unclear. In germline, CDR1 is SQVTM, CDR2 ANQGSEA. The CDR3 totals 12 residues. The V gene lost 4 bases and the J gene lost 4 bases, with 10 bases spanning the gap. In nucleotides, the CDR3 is TGCAGCGTTGCTCGATCTCTCTATGGCTACACCTTC. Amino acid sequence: CSVARSLYGYTF.

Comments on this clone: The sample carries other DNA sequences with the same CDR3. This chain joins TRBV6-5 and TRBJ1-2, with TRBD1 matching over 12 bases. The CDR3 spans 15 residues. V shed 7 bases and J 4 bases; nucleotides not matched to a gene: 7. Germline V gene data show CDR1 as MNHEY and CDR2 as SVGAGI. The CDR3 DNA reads TGTGCCAGCACCTCTGGGACAGGGGGCTTCTATGGCTACACCTTC. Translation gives CASTSGTGGFYGYTF.

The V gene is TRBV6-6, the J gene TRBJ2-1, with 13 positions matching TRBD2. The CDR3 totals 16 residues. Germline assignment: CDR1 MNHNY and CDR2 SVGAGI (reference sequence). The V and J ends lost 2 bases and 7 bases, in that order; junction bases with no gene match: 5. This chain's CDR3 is CASSYPGLAGRNEQFF. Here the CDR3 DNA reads TGTGCCAGCAGTTACCCGGGACTAGCGGGAAGGAATGAGCAGTTCTTC.

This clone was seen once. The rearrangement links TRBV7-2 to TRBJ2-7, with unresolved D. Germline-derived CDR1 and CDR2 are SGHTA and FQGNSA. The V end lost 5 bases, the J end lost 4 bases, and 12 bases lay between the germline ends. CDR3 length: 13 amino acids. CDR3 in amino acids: CASSLGYRYEQYF. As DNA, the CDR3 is TGTGCCAGCAGCCTCGGCTACCGATACGAGCAGTACTTC.